Reported below is one T cell receptor beta chain. These data come from a study of CD8 T cells in Susac syndrome. The CDR3 sequence is 15 residues long. V dropped 0 bases and J dropped 0 bases, with 8 bases sitting between them. Per the germline V gene, CDR1 is SSHAT and CDR2 is FNYEAQ (reference sequence). It was with random hexamers that about 0.45 to 1 ug RNA was reverse transcribed. TCRdb recomputed calls from the immunoSEQ multiplex PCR reads with MiXCR, one row per CDR3 protein. This sample carries more than 75,000 distinct CDR3 sequences, approximately 92% of them seen once, and the ten largest clones take around 0.34%.

The sequencing input was CD8+ T cells from PBMCs. This sequence was found in a human donor in good health. V gene TRBV7-7 combines with J gene TRBJ2-5; TRBD1 is a possible D gene (5 bases). The CDR3 region is CASSLAGRDQETQYF. DNA for the CDR3: TGTGCCAGCAGCTTAGCGGGGCGTGACCAAGAGACCCAGTACTTC. Full variable domain (rest looked up from reference TRBV7-7 and TRBJ2-5): GAGVSQSPRYKVTKRGQDVTLRCDPISSHATLYWYQQALGQGPEFLTYFNYEAQPDKSGLPSDRFSAERPEGSISTLTIQRTEQRDSAMYRCASSLAGRDQETQYFGPGTRLLVL.